This record concerns one T cell receptor (beta chain) sequence. Its antigen is not identified. This sample is drawn from a study of beta chain features in type 1 diabetes. Study-level results: Type 1 diabetes patients had moderately but significantly shorter TCRB CDR3s in all four CD4+ subsets.

The isolated RNA, all of it, was reverse transcribed, so expressed TCRB transcripts were what got sequenced. Here immunoSEQ multiplex PCR was the method, and the copy in TCRdb shows in-frame clones only, minus some. Seen here are about 650,000 clones, about an eighth observed once, and the top ten hold roughly 0.12%. The CDR3 spans 16 residues. The V end was cut by 5 bases, the J end by 4 bases, with 20 bases between. The germline V gene encodes CDR1 LGHNT and CDR2 FRNRAP. The sample consisted of naive CD4+ T cells from blood. The chain combines TRBV12-5 with TRBJ1-1; no reliable D call. The clonotype was recovered from a man aged 25-45 years with type 1 diabetes. DNA of the CDR3: TGTGCTAGTGGTCCCACAGATCCTCTGACCACCACTGAAGCTTTCTTT. Amino acids: CASGPTDPLTTTEAFF.